Described below is a single T cell receptor beta chain sequence and its context. The data derive from a study of blood T cell repertoires in COVID-19. Overall study: Whether acute or convalescent, the COVID-19 samples came from the United States, Italy and Spain. T cells, B-cell-depleted T cells, or PBMCs provided the cDNA or gDNA that served as material.

Original methodology: From reference gene primer amplification, estimates of nucleated cell counts were derived. Using immunoSEQ multiplex PCR, the repertoire was profiled, and TCRdb retains in-frame clones only, with some absent. V and J calls and clone size come straight from that table; D and trimming were deduced from the DNA. The sample includes under 150,000 clones, roughly 90% seen only once; the top ten take more than 2%. Germline values: CDR1 MNHEY, CDR2 SMNVEV (reference sequence). J lost 7 bases, V lost 8 bases, and 15 bases had no gene match. The CDR3 has 15 residues. This sequence joins TRBV27 and TRBJ1-1; 8 bases agree with TRBD1. The material sequenced was peripheral blood. The receptor was isolated from a man aged 70-80 years with active COVID-19. The CDR3 DNA reads as TGTGCCAGCCGACCTTCCGGACAGGGAAACTTTGAAGCTTTCTTT. Translating gives CASRPSGQGNFEAFF.